The T cell receptor (beta chain) described here comes from a study of Graves' ophthalmopathy and Graves' hyperthyroidism. Study overall: Hyperthyroidism was classified as stable if no ophthalmopathy occurred within 18 months of follow-up. Study observations and caveats: Blood shared most expanded thyroid clonotypes above 0.001 frequency. The model predicted ophthalmopathy progression with around 69% sensitivity and 72% to 85% specificity.

Hyperthyroidism cases were recent diagnoses of under 2 months' duration in people aged 18 to 65. As the template, RNA transcripts were used to amplify TCR beta CDR3 regions. Second-round multiplex PCR came after first-round RT-PCR with HTBI primers. TCRdb re-analysed the multiplex PCR reads in MiXCR, keeping a single row per CDR3 protein. This sample has 560,000 or so distinct CDR3 sequences; 35% to 45% occur once, and the top ten carry roughly 4.5%. Germline V gene lookup returns CDR1 SGDLS and CDR2 YYNGEE. The V end lost 4 bases, the J end lost 5 bases, and 21 bases lay between the germline ends. The CDR3 runs to 17 residues. Comments on this clonotype: Its target is not known.

The sample taken for sequencing was peripheral blood or thyroid tissue (not recorded which). This receptor was taken from an adult man with Graves' hyperthyroidism. This chain uses TRBV9 with TRBJ2-2; possible D gene TRBD2, 5 bases. CDR3 sequence reads: CASSQGPSPKRTGELFF. CDR3 bases: TGTGCCAGCAGCCAAGGACCTAGCCCCAAGCGGACCGGGGAGCTGTTTTTT.